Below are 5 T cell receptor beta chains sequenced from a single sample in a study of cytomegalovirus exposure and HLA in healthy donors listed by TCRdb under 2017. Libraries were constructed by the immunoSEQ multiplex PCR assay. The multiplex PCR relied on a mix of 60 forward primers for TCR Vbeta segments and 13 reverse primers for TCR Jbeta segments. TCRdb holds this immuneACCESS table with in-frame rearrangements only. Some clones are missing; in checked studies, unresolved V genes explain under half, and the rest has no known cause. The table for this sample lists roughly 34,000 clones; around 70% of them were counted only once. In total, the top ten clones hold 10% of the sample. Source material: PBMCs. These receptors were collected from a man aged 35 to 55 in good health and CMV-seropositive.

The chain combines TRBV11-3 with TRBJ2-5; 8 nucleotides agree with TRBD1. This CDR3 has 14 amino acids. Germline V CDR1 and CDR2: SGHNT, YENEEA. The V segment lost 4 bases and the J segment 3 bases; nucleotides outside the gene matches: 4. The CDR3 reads CASSSTGVKETQYF. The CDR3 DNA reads TGTGCCAGCAGCTCGACAGGGGTGAAAGAGACCCAGTACTTC.

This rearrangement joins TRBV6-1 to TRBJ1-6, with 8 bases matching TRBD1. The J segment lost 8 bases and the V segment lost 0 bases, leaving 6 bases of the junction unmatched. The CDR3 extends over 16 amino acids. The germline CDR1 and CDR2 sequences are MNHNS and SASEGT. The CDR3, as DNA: TGTGCCAGCAGTGAAGCAGAGGACAGGGTTTATTCACCCCTCCACTTT. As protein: CASSEAEDRVYSPLHF.

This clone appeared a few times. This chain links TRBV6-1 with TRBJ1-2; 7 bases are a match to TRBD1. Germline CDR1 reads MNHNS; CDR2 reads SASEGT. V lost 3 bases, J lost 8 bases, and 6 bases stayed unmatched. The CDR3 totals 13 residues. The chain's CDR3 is CASSDRDRGGYTF. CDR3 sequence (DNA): TGTGCCAGCAGTGACCGGGACAGAGGAGGCTACACCTTC.

The CDR3 DNA sequence: TGTGCCAGCAGTTCCCTGACCCCGGGGGCCGGGGAGCTGTTTTTT. This codes for CASSSLTPGAGELFF. V usage is TRBV27 and J usage is TRBJ2-2; TRBD2 might be the D (6 bases). Germline V gene data show CDR1 as MNHEY and CDR2 as SMNVEV (reference sequence). There are 15 residues in the CDR3. V was shortened by 4 bases and J by 6 bases, with 15 bases between the two germline ends.

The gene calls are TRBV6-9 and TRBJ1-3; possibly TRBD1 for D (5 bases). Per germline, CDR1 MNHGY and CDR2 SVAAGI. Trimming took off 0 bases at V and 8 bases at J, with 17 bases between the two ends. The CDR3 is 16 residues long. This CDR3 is CASSYSQGGRGDTIYF. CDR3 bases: TGTGCCAGCAGTTATTCTCAGGGAGGGCGCGGCGACACCATATATTTT.